These 14 T cell receptor beta chains were sequenced from one sample in a study of shared clonotypes between healthy human individuals. Profiled with immunoSEQ multiplex PCR; TCRdb holds only in-frame clones, not every one. The profile covers hundreds of thousands of clones, with under 80% appearing a single time and 1.5% to 2% taken by the ten largest. Sequencing was performed on memory CD4+ T cells sorted from blood. The subset was: CD45RA-negative fraction. Receptors were obtained from a woman aged 25 to 39 in good health.

The sample holds a few counts of this clone. The CDR3 reads CASKQGLNTEAFF. The CDR3 bases are TGTGCCAGCAAACAGGGCTTGAACACTGAAGCTTTCTTT. The gene calls are TRBV14 and TRBJ1-1; possible D gene TRBD1, 6 bases. V dropped 7 bases and J dropped 0 bases, with 9 bases sitting between them. This CDR3 contains 13 residues. The V gene's germline CDR1 is SGHDN and CDR2 FVKESK.

Worth noting for this clone: It may be a read error: a sequence one base away is much more abundant. The chain employs TRBV29-1 and TRBJ1-2; 7 nucleotides line up with TRBD1. This CDR3 is 14 amino acids long. Germline V gives CDR1 SQVTM, CDR2 ANQGSEA. DNA for the CDR3: TGCAGCGTTACAACGGCGACAGGGCTATATGGCCACACCTTC. Protein: CSVTTATGLYGHTF.

J is TRBJ2-5 and V is TRBV4-1; 7 nucleotides agree with TRBD2. The better agreement between TRBJ2-7 and the DNA end casts doubt on the J call. The germline CDR1 and CDR2 sequences are MGHRA and YSYEKL. The CDR3 consists of 15 residues. CDR3 sequence: CASSQTSSGYYEQYF. In DNA, the CDR3 is TGCGCCAGCAGCCAAACATCTAGCGGCTACTACGAGCAGTACTTC.

The rearrangement uses TRBV7-2 and TRBJ1-2; D unclear. The CDR3 runs to 15 residues. V was trimmed by 3 bases and J by 1 base, leaving 12 bases between them. Germline CDR1 and CDR2: SGHTA and FQGNSA. The CDR3 coding sequence is TGTGCCAGCAGCTTTGGTAGCGAGGGTAACTATGGCTACACCTTC. It encodes CASSFGSEGNYGYTF.

This clone showed up many times. The chain couples TRBV19 to TRBJ1-4; TRBD1 is a possible D gene (5 bases). CDR1 and CDR2 (germline): LNHDA, SQIVND (reference sequence). V was trimmed by 5 bases and J by 6 bases, leaving 10 bases between them. This CDR3 is built from 13 residues. CDR3 residues: CASSDRGHEKLFF. The DNA for the CDR3 is TGTGCCAGTAGTGATCGGGGACATGAAAAACTGTTTTTT.

In regard to this clone: Germline is not matched at one junction end, which may reflect a read error. The J gene is TRBJ2-7, the V gene TRBV5-1, with TRBD2 matching over 11 bases. This CDR3 has 15 amino acids. Germline V gives CDR1 SGHRS, CDR2 YFSETQ. CDR3 bases: TGTGCCAGCAGCCGACGGACTAGCGGGCGCTACGAGCAGTACTTC. Amino acid sequence: CASSRRTSGRYEQYF. The variable domain in full, with the rest retrieved from reference TRBV5-1 and TRBJ2-7, is KAGVTQTPRYLIKTRGQQVTLSCSPISGHRSVSWYQQTPGQGLQFLFEYFSETQRNKGNFPGRFSGRQFSNSRSEMNVSTLELGDSALYLCASSRRTSGRYEQYFGPGTRLTVT.

This clone occurred once. This chain uses TRBV27 with TRBJ2-1, with 8 bases lining up with TRBD2. The CDR3 totals 16 residues. Germline V gives CDR1 MNHEY, CDR2 SMNVEV (reference sequence). Trimming removed 4 bases from V and 5 bases from J; junction bases left unmatched: 10. Written as DNA, the CDR3 is TGTGCCAGCAGTTCCCACGGGAGGGTCGGGAACAATGAGCAGTTCTTC. Residues: CASSSHGRVGNNEQFF.

The rearrangement uses TRBV28 and TRBJ1-3; 7 positions match TRBD1. Germline CDR1 reads MDHEN; CDR2 reads SYDVKM. The CDR3 spans 19 residues. J gave up 1 base and V 2 bases, and 14 bases lay outside the gene matches. The CDR3 loop is CASSLRQGLRGESGNTIYF. CDR3 nucleotides: TGTGCCAGCAGTTTACGACAGGGCCTGAGGGGCGAGTCTGGAAACACCATATATTTT.

This clone was seen a handful of times. The chain links TRBV4-2 to TRBJ1-1; D might be TRBD1 (5 bases). V lost 0 bases and J lost 4, with 18 bases in between. Germline CDR1 is LGHNA and CDR2 is YNFKEQ. This CDR3 is built from 17 residues. CDR3 sequence: CASSQDKMKGRSTEAFF. In DNA, the CDR3 is TGTGCCAGCAGCCAAGATAAGATGAAGGGGCGTTCCACTGAAGCTTTCTTT.

CDR3 nucleotides: TGTGCCAGTAGTCCGCGGACAGGGGCCGACACTGAAGCTTTCTTT. Protein: CASSPRTGADTEAFF. The chain combines TRBV19 with TRBJ1-1; 9 bases fit TRBD1. Looked up from germline, CDR1 is LNHDA and CDR2 is SQIVND (reference sequence). The CDR3 is 15 amino acids. V lost 5 bases and J lost 3; bases outside the gene matches: 7.

This clone was recorded many times. The rearrangement links TRBV28 to TRBJ1-3; D is unresolved. CDR1 MDHEN and CDR2 SYDVKM come from the germline V gene. This CDR3 is built from 13 residues. The germline V and J ends were trimmed by 5 bases and 7 bases, with 12 bases remaining between them. This chain's CDR3 is CASSGSTWNTIYF. The CDR3 region has the DNA TGTGCCAGCAGTGGATCTACCTGGAACACCATATATTTT. Full variable domain (remainder filled in from reference TRBV28 and TRBJ1-3): DVKVTQSSRYLVKRTGEKVFLECVQDMDHENMFWYRQDPGLGLRLIYFSYDVKMKEKGDIPEGYSVSREKKERFSLILESASTNQTSMYLCASSGSTWNTIYFGEGSWLTVV.

The rearrangement links TRBV6-5 to TRBJ2-2; a weak D match, TRBD2 (6 bases). V shed 9 bases and J shed 6 bases, with 11 bases lying between them. CDR3 length: 12 residues. The germline V gene has CDR1 MNHEY and CDR2 SVGAGI. CDR3 in DNA: TGTGCCAGGAAGGAGGGAGCCGGGGAGCTGTTTTTT. Its translation: CARKEGAGELFF.

This chain joins TRBV15 and TRBJ2-4; D is unclear. Germline CDR1 reads LNHNV; CDR2 reads YYDKDF (reference sequence). Trimming left V 3 bases short and J 0 bases short, with 9 bases between. The CDR3 has 15 amino acids. The CDR3 DNA follows: TGTGCCACCAGCAGTCGTACATTAGCCAAAAACATTCAGTACTTC. Encoded protein: CATSSRTLAKNIQYF.

V gene TRBV28 combines with J gene TRBJ1-1; D is undetermined. The germline CDR1 and CDR2 sequences are MDHEN and SYDVKM. Trimming cost V 4 bases and J 0 bases, with 9 bases left between them. The CDR3 runs to 14 residues. CDR3 nucleotides: TGTGCCAGCAGTTCCCCCTCGATGAACACTGAAGCTTTCTTT. It specifies CASSSPSMNTEAFF.